The 19 T cell receptor beta chains listed next were all sequenced from one sample in a study of blood T cells in healthy people across ages. A second PCR, run for about 6 to 12 cycles, used a sample-barcoded 5' primer plus a J-beta primer mix. TCRdb processed the 5' RACE reads anew with MiXCR; each CDR3 protein has one entry. The sample includes 650,000 to 800,000 distinct CDR3 sequences, around two fifths seen only once; the top ten take 15% to 25%. Sequencing was performed on blood. Receptor source: a man aged 55-75 years in good health.

The V and J genes are TRBV9 and TRBJ2-7; 9 bases are shared with TRBD2. CDR1 and CDR2 (germline): SGDLS, YYNGEE. Trimming at V came to 5 bases and at J to 7 bases, leaving 13 bases not matched to a gene. The CDR3 runs 15 residues. The CDR3 sequence: CASSISGGDYNEQYF. DNA for the CDR3: TGTGCCAGCAGTATTAGCGGGGGAGATTACAATGAGCAGTACTTC. The full variable domain, with the rest looked up from reference TRBV9 and TRBJ2-7, is DSGVTQTPKHLITATGQRVTLRCSPRSGDLSVYWYQQSLDQGLQFLIQYYNGEERAKGNILERFSAQQFPDLHSELNLSSLELGDSALYFCASSISGGDYNEQYFGPGTRLTVT.

This clonotype turned up a few times. The gene calls are TRBV10-3 and TRBJ1-5; possibly TRBD1 for D (5 bases). CDR1 is ENHRY, CDR2 SYGVKD, per germline. The CDR3 has 13 amino acids. Trimming pared 8 bases from V and 0 bases from J, leaving 8 bases between. The CDR3 loop reads CAIGDPSNQPQHF. CDR3 nucleotides: TGTGCCATCGGGGACCCTAGCAATCAGCCCCAGCATTTT.

The chain joins TRBV6-5 to TRBJ2-1; D gene unclear. The length of the CDR3 is 14 residues. Per the germline V gene, CDR1 is MNHEY and CDR2 is SVGAGI. V lost 0 bases, J lost 6 bases, and 9 bases lay in between. CDR3 in amino acids: CASSYSRLVNEQFF. The CDR3 bases are TGTGCCAGCAGTTACTCGAGACTCGTCAATGAGCAGTTCTTC.

J is TRBJ2-1 and V is TRBV24-1; TRBD2 aligns across 10 bases. The CDR3 covers 18 residues. The V gene end was trimmed by 3 bases and the J gene end by 0 bases; junction bases not matched to a gene: 7. CDR1 and CDR2 (germline): KGHDR, SFDVKD. The CDR3 DNA is TGTGCCACCAGTGATACCGGGACTAGCGTTCGCTCCTACAATGAGCAGTTCTTC. It yields the protein CATSDTGTSVRSYNEQFF.

CDR3 DNA sequence: TGTGCCATCAGTCGGGATATAGGGGGAGGTCACGAGCAGTACTTC. Encoded protein: CAISRDIGGGHEQYF. The chain has TRBV10-3 and TRBJ2-1; the D call may be TRBD1 or TRBD2 (6 bases each). The J call could be wrong; TRBJ2-7 is a better fit for the DNA end. This CDR3 region has 15 residues. Germline values: CDR1 ENHRY, CDR2 SYGVKD.

This chain uses TRBV20-1 with TRBJ2-7; D is ambiguous. V was clipped by 5 bases and J by 1 base, with 9 bases between them. Per germline, CDR1 DFQATT and CDR2 SNEGSKA (reference sequence). The length of the CDR3 is 12 residues. CDR3 nucleotide sequence: TGCAGTGCTTCGGACGGTTCCTACGAGCAGTACTTC. This translates into CSASDGSYEQYF.

The chain links TRBV29-1 to TRBJ2-6, with a tentative D call TRBD2 (7 bases). The CDR3 extends over 16 amino acids. Between the trimmed V and J ends, which lost 4 bases and 2 bases, there was a span of 15 bases. The germline V gene has CDR1 SQVTM and CDR2 ANQGSEA. CDR3 sequence: CSVVGGGVPGANVLTF. The CDR3, as DNA: TGCAGCGTTGTTGGAGGGGGGGTCCCTGGGGCCAACGTCCTGACTTTC.

Only a few counts were recorded for this clonotype. V is TRBV21-1 and J is TRBJ2-1; TRBD1 is the table's D call, not checked against the DNA. TRBV21-1 is termed a pseudogene. This CDR3 region has 16 residues. CDR3 loop: CASSKEPRGPYNEQFF. CDR3 in DNA: TGTGCCAGCAGCAAAGAACCTCGGGGGCCTTACAATGAGCAGTTCTTC.

V and J are TRBV9 and TRBJ2-5; 7 bases match TRBD2. Germline CDR1 and CDR2: SGDLS and YYNGEE. J gave up 5 bases and V 4 bases, and 8 bases lay outside the gene matches. CDR3 length: 14 residues. CDR3 coding DNA: TGTGCCAGCAGCCCTGTGGGGGGGGTTGAGACCCAGTACTTC. Encoded protein: CASSPVGGVETQYF.

This rearrangement joins TRBV7-2 to TRBJ2-3; perhaps D is TRBD1 or TRBD2 (7 bases each). The CDR3 runs 14 residues. The V gene lost 5 bases and the J gene lost 7 bases, with 16 bases spanning the gap. Germline loops: CDR1 SGHTA, CDR2 FQGNSA. In DNA, the CDR3 is TGTGCCAGCAGCCCAGGGGGAGGGGGTAATACGCAGTATTTT. The encoded protein is CASSPGGGGNTQYF.

This clonotype appeared many times. Relative to the germline gene, one junction end is altered; a read error may explain this. The rearrangement links TRBV12-3 or TRBV12-4 to TRBJ2-5; the D is unclear. The CDR3 spans 12 residues. This CDR3 is CASSLAAESQYF. The CDR3 DNA sequence: TGTGCCAGCAGTTTAGCGGCTGAGAGCCAGTACTTC.

The CDR3 DNA reads as TGTGCCACCAGCGGATCTAAACTAGCGGGGGAGGAAGAGACCCAGTACTTC. It translates to CATSGSKLAGEEETQYF. The genes are TRBV15 and TRBJ2-5, with 11 bases identical to TRBD2. Germline lookup yields CDR1 LNHNV and CDR2 YYDKDF (reference sequence). V shed 5 bases and J 3 bases; nucleotides not matched to a gene: 11. The CDR3 is made up of 17 amino acids.

The gene calls are TRBV7-2 and TRBJ2-1, with D possibly called TRBD1 or TRBD2 (5 bases each). Per germline, CDR1 SGHTA and CDR2 FQGNSA. The CDR3 consists of 13 residues. Trimming cost V 4 bases and J 7 bases, with 11 bases left between them. CDR3 nucleotide sequence: TGTGCCAGCAGCTATAATGAGGGGAATGAGCAGTTCTTC. Amino acid sequence: CASSYNEGNEQFF.

This clonotype was counted only a few times. The chain couples TRBV4-1 to TRBJ2-1, with 10 bases that match TRBD1. The germline V gene encodes CDR1 MGHRA and CDR2 YSYEKL. The CDR3 consists of 16 residues. V was pared by 3 bases and J by 6 bases, with 8 bases of the junction left unmatched. The CDR3 DNA reads as TGCGCCAGCAGCCAGCCGGGACAGGGGCTCCCCAATGAGCAGTTCTTC. It codes for CASSQPGQGLPNEQFF.

This clonotype came up a few times. The chain combines TRBV7-6 with TRBJ2-7, with 8 positions matching TRBD1. Trimming took 5 bases from V and 6 from J; bases not matched to a gene: 6. The V gene's germline CDR1 is SGHVS and CDR2 FNYEAQ. This CDR3 has 13 amino acids. The CDR3 DNA reads TGTGCCAGCAGCCGGACAGGGCAAGGCGAGCAGTACTTC. Residues: CASSRTGQGEQYF.

This clonotype was counted between two and nine times. The chain recombines TRBV12-3 or TRBV12-4 with TRBJ2-1, with TRBD2 identical over 7 bases. V trimming: 1 base; J trimming: 7 bases; junction bases outside the gene matches: 7. The CDR3 runs to 15 residues. CDR3 in amino acids: CASSLGGGLSNEQFF. In DNA form, the CDR3 reads TGTGCCAGCAGTTTAGGGGGGGGATTGTCTAATGAGCAGTTCTTC.

The chain couples TRBV28 to TRBJ2-4; D is unclear. The assigned J gene may be wrong: the sequence end matches TRBJ2-7 better. This CDR3 spans 14 amino acids. Germline V gene lookup returns CDR1 MDHEN and CDR2 SYDVKM. CDR3 in amino acids: CASTLSGTQYEQYF. The CDR3, as DNA: TGTGCCAGCACCCTATCGGGCACCCAATACGAGCAGTACTTC.

The chain recombines TRBV6-6 with TRBJ2-3; D remains ambiguous. V was pared by 3 bases and J by 6 bases, with 13 bases between. CDR3 length equals 14 residues. Germline CDR1 is MNHNY and CDR2 is SVGAGI (reference sequence). CDR3 residues: CASSYLQTGDTQYF. Here the CDR3 DNA reads TGTGCCAGCAGTTATCTACAGACTGGGGATACGCAGTATTTT.

The V and J genes are TRBV20-1 and TRBJ2-1, with 7 bases aligning to TRBD2. This CDR3 has 16 residues. Germline loops: CDR1 DFQATT, CDR2 SNEGSKA (reference sequence). Unmatched junction bases numbered 10, after V lost 2 bases and J lost 3 bases. CDR3 residues: CSARPPEGLLYNEQFF. The DNA for the CDR3 is TGCAGTGCTAGACCCCCAGAGGGACTACTCTACAATGAGCAGTTCTTC.